This T cell receptor (beta chain) is from a study of blood T cell repertoires in COVID-19. Study at large: From the United States, Italy and Spain came samples of acute and convalescent COVID-19.

With 0 bases clipped from V and 4 bases from J, the junction kept 11 bases outside the gene matches. This CDR3 is 18 amino acids long. Germline CDR1 SGHAT, CDR2 FQNNGV. Generated by immunoSEQ multiplex PCR, the TCRdb table keeps only in-frame clones and is missing some. The sample has 40,000 to 45,000 clones, about nine tenths seen once. The clonotype was recovered from a man between 60 and 75 years old with active COVID-19. Sequenced material: peripheral blood. V is TRBV11-2 and J is TRBJ2-1, with 8 bases lining up with TRBD1. The CDR3 sequence: CASSLDNRGTGPYNEQFF. In DNA, the CDR3 is TGTGCCAGCAGCTTAGATAATAGGGGGACAGGTCCTTACAATGAGCAGTTCTTC.